This T cell receptor (beta chain) was sequenced for a study of low-dose radiotherapy and immunotherapy resistance in tumors. Study-wide context: Nivolumab was given to patients as a 240 mg flat dose every two weeks, and ipilimumab at 1 mg/kg every six weeks. Both were delivered intravenously.

This clonotype was counted only a few times. TRAV- and TRBV-specific primers primed first-strand cDNA, covering alpha and beta chains. TCRs were amplified for approximately 21 PCR cycles with a constant-region primer and V-primer adapter. MiXCR, applied by TCRdb to the reads, yields one record per CDR3 protein. This table has roughly 39,000 distinct CDR3 sequences, around 30% appearing once. Indicated time point: before trial treatment. Per the germline V gene, CDR1 is MNHEY and CDR2 is SVGEGT. Trimming at V came to 5 bases and at J to 6 bases, leaving 7 bases not matched to a gene. The CDR3 contains 15 residues.

The chain has TRBV6-2 or TRBV6-3 and TRBJ2-1, with 10 bases fitting TRBD2. The TCR sequence derives from a male donor with gallbladder cancer. The sequencing here drew on PBMCs, taken before treatment. The CDR3 region is CASSPSGGVGNEQFF. The DNA for the CDR3 is TGTGCCAGCAGTCCAAGCGGGGGGGTAGGCAATGAGCAGTTCTTC.